This is a list of T cell receptor beta chains from one sample in a study of shared clonotypes between healthy human individuals. This table comes from immunoSEQ multiplex PCR, and its TCRdb copy is limited to in-frame clones, with some not included. The data show 2 million to 2.5 million clones, with 80% to 95% seen just once and approximately 0.4% held by the top ten. Specimen: naive CD4+ T cells from PBMCs. The receptors derive from a man between 18 and 29 years old in good health. Some clones in this sample may be carry-over from other donors' samples. Each CDR3 is given with its conserved first and last residue. D genes are given only for firm matches. A row's size may be missing; if present it is once, few, many or a size class.

j_call v_call clone_size d_call cdr3_aa cdr3_nt
TRBJ1-3 TRBV6-1 . . CASSVGSSGNTIYF TGTGCCAGCAGTGTGGGGAGCTCTGGAAACACCATATATTTT
TRBJ1-4 TRBV2 . . CASTSGTGINEKLFF TGTGCCAGCACTTCGGGGACGGGTATTAATGAAAAACTGTTTTTT
TRBJ2-1 TRBV7-3 . TRBD2 CASSPVGTSSYNEQFF TGTGCCAGCAGCCCGGTGGGGACTAGCTCTTACAATGAGCAGTTCTTC
TRBJ1-1 TRBV12-2 . . CASRLVIPGFIEAFF TGTGCAAGTCGCTTAGTAATCCCAGGTTTCATTGAAGCTTTCTTT
TRBJ2-5 TRBV6-4 once TRBD2 CASSEGWVSGRAFYPETQYF TGTGCCAGCAGTGAAGGGTGGGTTAGCGGGAGGGCCTTTTATCCGGAGACCCAGTACTTC
TRBJ2-5 TRBV28 . . CASSLGTKYQETQYF TGTGCCAGCAGCCTCGGGACAAAATACCAAGAGACCCAGTACTTC
TRBJ2-7 TRBV4-3 . TRBD2 CASSQAVAGPYEQYF TGCGCCAGCAGCCAAGCGGTAGCGGGTCCCTACGAGCAGTACTTC
TRBJ2-1 TRBV27 . . CASRPVAGSSYNEQFF TGTGCCAGCAGACCTGTGGCGGGTAGCTCCTACAATGAGCAGTTCTTC
TRBJ2-7 TRBV6-6 . TRBD1 CASTMTGGIYEQYF TGTGCCAGCACCATGACAGGGGGTATATACGAGCAGTACTTC
TRBJ2-3 TRBV19 . . CASSDRSGTDTQYF TGTGCCAGTAGTGACAGATCAGGAACAGATACGCAGTATTTT
TRBJ1-1 TRBV28 . . CASSPRLATEAFF TGTGCCAGCAGCCCGAGACTGGCCACTGAAGCTTTCTTT
TRBJ1-6 TRBV30 . . CAWSGTSSPLHF TGTGCCTGGAGTGGGACCAGTTCACCCCTCCACTTT
TRBJ1-1 TRBV5-1 . . CASSLPALGNGNTEAFF TGCGCCAGCAGCTTACCCGCTTTGGGCAACGGGAACACTGAAGCTTTCTTT
TRBJ2-7 TRBV21-1 once . CASSKNPSGGPYEQYF TGTGCCAGCAGCAAAAACCCTAGCGGGGGGCCCTACGAGCAGTACTTC
TRBJ2-5 TRBV5-4 . . CASSLGLAGETQYF TGTGCCAGCAGCTTGGGCCTAGCTGGGGAGACCCAGTACTTC
TRBJ1-2 TRBV29-1 . . CSVPRGGTTEGGGYTF TGCAGCGTCCCGAGGGGCGGGACAACTGAGGGTGGTGGCTACACCTTC
TRBJ2-3 TRBV7-9 . TRBD2 CASSSPGLGTDTQYF TGTGCCAGCAGCTCCCCGGGACTAGGAACAGATACGCAGTATTTT
TRBJ2-6 TRBV7-9 . . CASSETGANVLTF TGTGCCAGCAGCGAGACCGGGGCCAACGTCCTGACTTTC
TRBJ2-7 TRBV2 . . CASRGGGYSYEQYF TGTGCCTCCAGGGGGGGAGGTTACTCCTACGAGCAGTACTTC
TRBJ1-1 TRBV12-1 . . CASSKTGSARHTEAFF TGTGCCAGCAGCAAAACAGGGTCCGCGCGCCACACTGAAGCTTTCTTT
TRBJ2-3 TRBV5-1 . . CASSLTLSRYTDTQYF TGCGCCAGCAGCTTGACACTCTCGAGGTATACAGATACGCAGTATTTT
TRBJ1-1 TRBV30 . . CAWFPRLDGKNTEAFF TGTGCCTGGTTTCCCCGTCTCGATGGCAAGAACACTGAAGCTTTCTTT
TRBJ2-1 TRBV27 . TRBD2 CASSLGLAGVDEQFF TGTGCCAGCAGTTTGGGACTAGCGGGAGTGGATGAGCAGTTCTTC
TRBJ2-2 TRBV19 . TRBD1 CASGPGQSKAGELFF TGTGCCAGTGGTCCGGGACAGAGTAAAGCCGGGGAGCTGTTTTTT
TRBJ2-2 TRBV5-6 . . CASSLGLAVAGELFF TGTGCCAGCAGCTTGGGGCTAGCAGTCGCCGGGGAGCTGTTTTTT
TRBJ1-3 TRBV18 . TRBD1 CASSPGTGRNTIYF TGTGCCAGCTCACCAGGGACAGGGAGAAACACCATATATTTT
TRBJ2-1 TRBV2 . TRBD2 CATPGGRLRSNEQFF TGTGCCACCCCGGGGGGACGGCTACGGAGTAATGAGCAGTTCTTC
TRBJ2-7 TRBV5-1 . TRBD1 CASSTTGIPYEQYF TGCGCCAGCAGCACGACAGGGATCCCCTACGAGCAGTACTTC
TRBJ2-3 TRBV7-9 . TRBD2 CASSSLRREGLTDTQYF TGTGCCAGCAGTTCTTTAAGACGGGAGGGCCTCACAGATACGCAGTATTTT
TRBJ1-1 TRBV21-1 . . CASSPPRGRLVTEAFF TGTGCCAGCAGCCCCCCCCGGGGGAGGTTGGTCACTGAAGCTTTCTTT
TRBJ2-3 TRBV7-9 . TRBD1 CASSQTTGLRTDTQYF TGTGCCAGCAGCCAAACGACAGGGCTTCGCACAGATACGCAGTATTTT
TRBJ2-7 TRBV27 . TRBD2 CASSSSGAGDHEQYF TGTGCCAGCAGTTCCTCGGGAGCGGGAGATCACGAGCAGTACTTC
TRBJ2-3 TRBV6-4 once . CASSDNTDTQYF TGTGCCAGCAGTGACAACACAGATACGCAGTATTTT
TRBJ2-5 TRBV7-7 . . CASSLGRGRSQGTQYF TGTGCCAGCAGCTTAGGCCGGGGACGGTCCCAAGGGACCCAGTACTTC
TRBJ2-7 TRBV27 . . CASSPSTGPSYEQYF TGTGCCAGCAGTCCAAGCACCGGACCGTCCTACGAGCAGTACTTC
TRBJ2-3 TRBV27 . TRBD2 CASSLSLGGSWADTQYF TGTGCCAGCAGTTTATCGCTCGGGGGGAGCTGGGCAGATACGCAGTATTTT
TRBJ1-4 TRBV7-2 . . CASSSGPGAISEKLFF TGTGCCAGCAGCTCAGGCCCGGGGGCTATCTCTGAAAAACTGTTTTTT